These T cell receptor beta chains were read from a single sample in a study of T cells in Graves' hyperthyroidism and ophthalmopathy. TCRdb itself ran the multiplex PCR reads through MiXCR, one entry per CDR3 protein. Of about 560,000 distinct CDR3 sequences listed, 15% to 17% were seen once; the top ten hold roughly 7.3%. Sequences were obtained from blood. The receptors were gathered from a young woman with Graves' hyperthyroidism. CDR3s include the opening cysteine and the closing phenylalanine or tryptophan. The order of the fields is CDR3 protein, CDR3 DNA, J gene, V gene, D gene, clone size. The D gene is left open where the match is weak. Where a row states a size, it is once, few, many or the class of an expanded clone; other rows omit it.

CASSVNKPLHF,TGTGCCAGCAGTGTAAACAAACCCCTCCACTTT,TRBJ1-6,TRBV28,-,-
CASSARLGGGRETQYF,TGTGCCAGCAGTGCGAGACTAGGGGGAGGACGTGAGACCCAGTACTTC,TRBJ2-5,TRBV2,-,many
CASSRRIQGANLNTEAFF,TGTGCCAGCAGCCGGCGAATACAGGGAGCGAACTTGAACACTGAAGCTTTCTTT,TRBJ1-1,TRBV14,-,many
CASSPTETVYGYTF,TGTGCCAGCAGCCCTACCGAGACCGTCTATGGCTACACCTTC,TRBJ1-2,TRBV7-8,-,many
CASSEAAASGGYTF,TGTGCCAGCAGTGAAGCTGCGGCATCCGGCGGCTACACCTTC,TRBJ1-2,TRBV2,-,many
CASSPQVDNTEAFF,TGTGCCAGCAGTCCTCAAGTGGATAACACTGAAGCTTTCTTT,TRBJ1-1,TRBV6-2/TRBV6-3,-,-
CASSRLAGGPNEQFF,TGTGCCAGCAGCCGACTAGCGGGAGGGCCTAATGAGCAGTTCTTC,TRBJ2-1,TRBV14,TRBD2,many
CASSLAVGTDTQYF,TGTGCCAGCAGCTTAGCGGTGGGCACAGATACGCAGTATTTT,TRBJ2-3,TRBV7-6,-,many
CATERGAYYNEQFF,TGTGCCACCGAACGGGGGGCCTATTACAATGAGCAGTTCTTC,TRBJ2-1,TRBV19,-,-
CASSLGTSGSSYEQYF,TGCGCCAGCAGCTTGGGGACTAGCGGGAGTTCCTACGAGCAGTACTTC,TRBJ2-7,TRBV5-1,TRBD2,many
CASSLTTVAYEQYF,TGTGCCAGCTCACTAACGACAGTCGCCTACGAGCAGTACTTC,TRBJ2-7,TRBV18,-,many
CASSLNHAEQFF,TGTGCCAGCAGCTTAAATCACGCTGAGCAGTTCTTC,TRBJ2-1,TRBV7-2,-,many
CASSILAGGPDTQYF,TGTGCCAGCAGCATACTAGCGGGAGGTCCAGATACGCAGTATTTT,TRBJ2-3,TRBV11-2,TRBD2,-
CASRDHETEAFF,TGTGCCAGCAGAGACCATGAAACTGAAGCTTTCTTT,TRBJ1-1,TRBV6-1,-,-
CASSPFPEGPYNEQFF,TGTGCCAGCAGTCCTTTTCCAGAGGGACCCTACAATGAGCAGTTCTTC,TRBJ2-1,TRBV2,-,-
CASRTSGRFEQYF,TGTGCCAGCAGGACTAGCGGGAGATTCGAGCAGTACTTC,TRBJ2-7,TRBV2,TRBD2,many
CASSYPAGETQYF,TGTGCCAGCAGTTACCCGGCGGGGGAGACCCAGTACTTC,TRBJ2-5,TRBV6-6,-,many
CSASLGRDTQYF,TGCAGTGCTAGTCTCGGGCGGGATACGCAGTATTTT,TRBJ2-3,TRBV20-1,-,-
CASSQGERRFYNEQFF,TGCGCCAGCAGCCAAGGCGAGCGGCGCTTCTACAATGAGCAGTTCTTC,TRBJ2-1,TRBV4-1,-,-
CASSSTRSLSSYNEQFF,TGTGCCAGCAGCTCGACCCGATCTCTGAGCTCCTACAATGAGCAGTTCTTC,TRBJ2-1,TRBV11-1,-,many
CASSRGVSLNEQFF,TGCGCCAGCAGCCGGGGGGTCAGTCTTAATGAGCAGTTCTTC,TRBJ2-1,TRBV5-1,TRBD2,many
CSVEAAGAVETQYF,TGCAGCGTTGAAGCCGCGGGGGCCGTGGAGACCCAGTACTTC,TRBJ2-5,TRBV29-1,-,-
CASSQATGTNEKLFF,TGTGCCAGCAGTCAAGCGACAGGGACCAATGAAAAACTGTTTTTT,TRBJ1-4,TRBV6-1,TRBD1,-
CASSTGQGMYNEQFF,TGTGCCAGCAGCACTGGACAGGGAATGTACAATGAGCAGTTCTTC,TRBJ2-1,TRBV7-9,TRBD1,few
CASSPANYNEQFF,TGTGCCAGCAGTCCCGCAAACTACAATGAGCAGTTCTTC,TRBJ2-1,TRBV28,-,many
CASSRDEVTEAFF,TGTGCCAGCAGCCGAGACGAGGTCACTGAAGCTTTCTTT,TRBJ1-1,TRBV7-9,-,many